This passage covers 2 T cell receptor beta chains from one sample sequenced in a study of ipilimumab plus nivolumab after autologous stem cell transplantation. TCRdb's table, derived via immunoSEQ multiplex PCR, lists solely in-frame clones and lacks some. The profile shows fewer than 15,000 clones, more than 60% of them singletons. This specimen was PBMCs, taken in a trial of ipilimumab plus nivolumab as post-transplant consolidation. The receptors were sampled from a male donor with multiple myeloma.

The genes are TRBV10-3 and TRBJ2-7, with 7 bases identical to TRBD1. CDR3 length equals 13 residues. Germline assignment: CDR1 ENHRY and CDR2 SYGVKD. V shed 4 bases, J shed 0 bases, and the junction held 0 bases outside the gene matches. The CDR3 sequence is CAISGTGSYEQYF. CDR3 DNA sequence: TGTGCCATCAGTGGGACAGGCTCCTACGAGCAGTACTTC.

The chain links TRBV10-1 to TRBJ2-3, with D perhaps TRBD1 or TRBD2 (5 bases each). The CDR3 has 18 amino acids. Trimming took 2 bases from V and 6 from J, leaving 24 bases between them. CDR1 WNHNN and CDR2 SYGVQD come from the germline V gene (reference sequence). The CDR3 DNA reads TGCGCCAGCAGTGAGCATCCCGGGACCCTCGACTCGCGTGATACGCAGTATTTT. Its protein is CASSEHPGTLDSRDTQYF.